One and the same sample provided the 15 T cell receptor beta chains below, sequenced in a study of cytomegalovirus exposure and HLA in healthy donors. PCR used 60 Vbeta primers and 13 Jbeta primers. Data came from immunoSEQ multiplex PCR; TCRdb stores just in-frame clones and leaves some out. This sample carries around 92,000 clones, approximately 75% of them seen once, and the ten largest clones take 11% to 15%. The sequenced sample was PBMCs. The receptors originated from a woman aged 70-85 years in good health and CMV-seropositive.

CDR3 protein: CASSGAGTGNSPLHF. The DNA of the CDR3 is TGTGCCAGCAGCGGAGCCGGGACAGGGAATTCACCCCTCCACTTT. V usage is TRBV9 and J usage is TRBJ1-6; 9 nucleotides match TRBD1. V dropped 3 bases and J dropped 7; count of bases not matched to a gene: 5. CDR1 and CDR2 from the germline V gene are SGDLS and YYNGEE. This CDR3 comprises 15 residues.

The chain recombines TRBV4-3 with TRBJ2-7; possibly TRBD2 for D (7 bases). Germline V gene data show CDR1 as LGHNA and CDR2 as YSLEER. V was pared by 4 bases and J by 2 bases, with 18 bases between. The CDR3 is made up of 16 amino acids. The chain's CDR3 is CASSPHRGGGTYEQYF. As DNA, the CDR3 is TGCGCCAGCAGCCCTCACCGGGGCGGGGGCACCTACGAGCAGTACTTC.

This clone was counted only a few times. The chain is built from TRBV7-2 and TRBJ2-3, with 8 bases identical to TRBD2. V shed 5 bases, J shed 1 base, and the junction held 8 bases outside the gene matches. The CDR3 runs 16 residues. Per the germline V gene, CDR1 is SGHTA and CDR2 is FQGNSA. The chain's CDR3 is CASSLGNSGGTDTQYF. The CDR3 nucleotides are TGTGCCAGCAGCCTAGGGAATAGCGGGGGCACAGATACGCAGTATTTT. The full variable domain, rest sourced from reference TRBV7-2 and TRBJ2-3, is GAGVSQSPSNKVTEKGKDVELRCDPISGHTALYWYRQSLGQGLEFLIYFQGNSAPDKSGLPSDRFSAERTGGSVSTLTIQRTQQEDSAVYLCASSLGNSGGTDTQYFGPGTRLTVL.

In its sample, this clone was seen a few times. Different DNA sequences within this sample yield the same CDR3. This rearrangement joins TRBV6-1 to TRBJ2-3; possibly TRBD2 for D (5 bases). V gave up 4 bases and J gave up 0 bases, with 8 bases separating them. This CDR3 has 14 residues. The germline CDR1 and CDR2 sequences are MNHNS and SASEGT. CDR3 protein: CASSVRVSTDTQYF. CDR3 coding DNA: TGTGCCAGCAGTGTGAGGGTTAGCACAGATACGCAGTATTTT.

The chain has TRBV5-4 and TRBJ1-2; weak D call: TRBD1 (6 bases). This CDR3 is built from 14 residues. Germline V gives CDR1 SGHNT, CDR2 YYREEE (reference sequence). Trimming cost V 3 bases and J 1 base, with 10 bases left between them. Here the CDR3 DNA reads TGTGCCAGCAGCTCGGACAGAAGTAACTATGGCTACACCTTC. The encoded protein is CASSSDRSNYGYTF.

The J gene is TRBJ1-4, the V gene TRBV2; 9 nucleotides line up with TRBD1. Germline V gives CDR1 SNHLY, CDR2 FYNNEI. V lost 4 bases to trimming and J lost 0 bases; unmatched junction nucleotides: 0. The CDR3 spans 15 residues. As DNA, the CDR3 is TGTGCCAGCAGTGGGACAGGGGCAACTAATGAAAAACTGTTTTTT. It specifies CASSGTGATNEKLFF.

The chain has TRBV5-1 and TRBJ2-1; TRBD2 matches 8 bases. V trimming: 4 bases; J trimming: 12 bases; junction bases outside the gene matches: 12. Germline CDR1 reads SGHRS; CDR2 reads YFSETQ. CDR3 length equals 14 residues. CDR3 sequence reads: CASSPGNGAGGQFF. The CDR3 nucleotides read TGCGCCAGCAGCCCTGGAAACGGGGCGGGAGGGCAGTTCTTC.

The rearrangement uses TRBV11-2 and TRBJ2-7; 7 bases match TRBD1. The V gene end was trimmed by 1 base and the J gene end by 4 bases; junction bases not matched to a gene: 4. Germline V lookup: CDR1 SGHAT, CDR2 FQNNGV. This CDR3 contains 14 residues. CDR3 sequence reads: CASSLGPDRYEQYF. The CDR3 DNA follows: TGTGCCAGCAGCTTAGGCCCGGACAGGTACGAGCAGTACTTC.

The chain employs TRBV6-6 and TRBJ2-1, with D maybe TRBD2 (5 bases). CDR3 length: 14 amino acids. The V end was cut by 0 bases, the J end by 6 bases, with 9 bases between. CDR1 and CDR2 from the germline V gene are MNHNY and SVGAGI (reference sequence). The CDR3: CASSYSRTPNEQFF. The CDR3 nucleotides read TGTGCCAGCAGTTACTCCAGGACTCCCAATGAGCAGTTCTTC.

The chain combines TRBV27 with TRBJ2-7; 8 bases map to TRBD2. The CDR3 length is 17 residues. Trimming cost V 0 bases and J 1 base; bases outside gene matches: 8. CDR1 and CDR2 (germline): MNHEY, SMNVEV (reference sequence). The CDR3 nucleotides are TGTGCCAGCAGTTTATCCCTGACTAGCGTGGAGTCCTACGAGCAGTACTTC. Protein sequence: CASSLSLTSVESYEQYF.

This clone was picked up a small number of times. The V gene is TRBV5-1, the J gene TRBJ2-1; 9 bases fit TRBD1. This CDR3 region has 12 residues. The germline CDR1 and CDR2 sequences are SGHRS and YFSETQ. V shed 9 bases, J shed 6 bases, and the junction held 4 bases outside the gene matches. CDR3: CATRTGVNEQFF. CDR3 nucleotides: TGCGCCACCCGGACAGGGGTCAATGAGCAGTTCTTC.

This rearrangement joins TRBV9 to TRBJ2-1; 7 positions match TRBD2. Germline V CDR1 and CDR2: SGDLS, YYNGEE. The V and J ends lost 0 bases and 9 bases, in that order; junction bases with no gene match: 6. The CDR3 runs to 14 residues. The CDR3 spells CASSVGGGGGEQFF. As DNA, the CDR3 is TGTGCCAGCAGCGTAGGTGGGGGGGGTGGTGAGCAGTTCTTC. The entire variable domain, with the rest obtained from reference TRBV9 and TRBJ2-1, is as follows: DSGVTQTPKHLITATGQRVTLRCSPRSGDLSVYWYQQSLDQGLQFLIQYYNGEERAKGNILERFSAQQFPDLHSELNLSSLELGDSALYFCASSVGGGGGEQFFGPGTRLTVL.

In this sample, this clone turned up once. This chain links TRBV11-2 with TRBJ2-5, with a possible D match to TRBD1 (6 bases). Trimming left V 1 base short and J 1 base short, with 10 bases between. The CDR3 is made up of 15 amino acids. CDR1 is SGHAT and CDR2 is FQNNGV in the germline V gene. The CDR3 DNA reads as TGTGCCAGCAGCTTAGGGGTACAGGGCCAAGAGACCCAGTACTTC. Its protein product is CASSLGVQGQETQYF.

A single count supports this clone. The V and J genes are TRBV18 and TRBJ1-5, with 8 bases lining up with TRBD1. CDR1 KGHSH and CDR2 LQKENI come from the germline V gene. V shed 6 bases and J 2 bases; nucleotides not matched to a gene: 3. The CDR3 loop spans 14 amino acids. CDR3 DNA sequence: TGTGCCAGCTCGAGGACAGGGCGCAATCAGCCCCAGCATTTT. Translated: CASSRTGRNQPQHF.

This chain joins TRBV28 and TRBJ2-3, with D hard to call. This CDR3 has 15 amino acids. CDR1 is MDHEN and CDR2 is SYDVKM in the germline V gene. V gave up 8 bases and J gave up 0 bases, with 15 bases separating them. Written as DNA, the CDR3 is TGTGCCAGCTTAAAGGAGACCGCTAGCACAGATACGCAGTATTTT. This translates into CASLKETASTDTQYF.